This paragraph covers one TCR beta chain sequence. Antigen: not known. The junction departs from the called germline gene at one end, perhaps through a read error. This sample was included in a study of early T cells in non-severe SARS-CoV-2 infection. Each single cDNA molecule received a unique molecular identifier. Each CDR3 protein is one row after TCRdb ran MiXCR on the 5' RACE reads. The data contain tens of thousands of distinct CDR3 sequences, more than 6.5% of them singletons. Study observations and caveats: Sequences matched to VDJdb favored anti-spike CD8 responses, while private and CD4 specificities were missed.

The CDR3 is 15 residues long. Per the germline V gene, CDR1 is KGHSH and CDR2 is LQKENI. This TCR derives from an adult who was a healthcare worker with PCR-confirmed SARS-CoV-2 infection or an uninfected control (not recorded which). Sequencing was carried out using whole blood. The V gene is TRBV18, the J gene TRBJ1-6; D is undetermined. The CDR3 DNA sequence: TGTGCCAGCTCACTAGCGGGCTCCCCTAATTCACCCCTCCATTTT. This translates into CASSLAGSPNSPLHF.